The next 28 T cell receptor beta chains were all read from a single sample in a study of blood T cell repertoires in COVID-19. The assay was immunoSEQ multiplex PCR, and TCRdb's table has in-frame clones only and misses some. There are more than 250,000 clones in the sample; around 86% occur only once, and 1% lies in the top ten. Specimen: peripheral blood. The receptors shown here come from a man between 45 and 60 years old with active or convalescent COVID-19.

Note on this clone: This sample includes further DNA sequences coding for the same CDR3. In nucleotides, the CDR3 is TGTGCCAGCAGTTCCGGGTCGGGCAATCAGCCCCAGCATTTT. Translated: CASSSGSGNQPQHF. The V gene is TRBV28, the J gene TRBJ1-5; D is unclear. The CDR3 covers 14 residues. The V and J ends lost 4 bases and 2 bases respectively, with 9 bases between them. Germline assignment: CDR1 MDHEN and CDR2 SYDVKM.

In regard to this clone: The sample carries other DNA sequences with the same CDR3. J is TRBJ2-5 and V is TRBV2; D uncertain. Trimming cost V 4 bases and J 2 bases, with 5 bases left between them. Germline loops: CDR1 SNHLY, CDR2 FYNNEI. CDR3 size: 12 residues. The chain's CDR3 is CASSVQQETQYF. DNA of the CDR3: TGTGCCAGCAGTGTGCAGCAAGAGACCCAGTACTTC.

This rearrangement joins TRBV29-1 to TRBJ1-5; 7 nucleotides align to TRBD1. V lost 5 bases and J lost 0; bases outside the gene matches: 10. This CDR3 contains 16 residues. Germline V gene data show CDR1 as SQVTM and CDR2 as ANQGSEA. CDR3 amino acids: CSVSFLTGDSNQPQHF. The CDR3 coding sequence is TGCAGCGTTTCTTTCTTAACAGGGGATAGCAATCAGCCCCAGCATTTT.

V and J are TRBV3-1 (or the pseudogene TRBV3-2) and TRBJ2-7; perhaps TRBD2 as D (6 bases). The V gene lost 4 bases and the J gene lost 0 bases, with 10 bases spanning the gap. Per germline, CDR1 LGHDT and CDR2 YNNKEL (reference sequence). This CDR3 contains 14 residues. CDR3 DNA sequence: TGTGCCAGCAGCCCGAGGGACTCCTCCTACGAGCAGTACTTC. Amino acid sequence: CASSPRDSSYEQYF.

The gene calls are TRBV10-1 and TRBJ2-3; no clear D. Germline V gene sequence: CDR1 WNHNN, CDR2 SYGVQD (reference sequence). CDR3 length: 13 amino acids. V shed 0 bases and J shed 5 bases, with 6 bases lying between them. CDR3 nucleotide sequence: TGCGCCAGCAGTGAGTCCCTAAGAGATACGCAGTATTTT. Encoded protein: CASSESLRDTQYF.

The rearrangement uses TRBV6-5 and TRBJ1-2, with TRBD1 identical over 7 bases. Germline V gene lookup returns CDR1 MNHEY and CDR2 SVGAGI. The CDR3 contains 14 residues. V dropped 6 bases and J dropped 5; count of bases not matched to a gene: 9. CDR3 in DNA: TGTGCCAGCAGCCGCTCGACAGGGTTTTATGGCTACACCTTC. Its protein is CASSRSTGFYGYTF.

The chain employs TRBV9 and TRBJ1-2; 7 bases are a match to TRBD1. CDR1 and CDR2 (germline): SGDLS, YYNGEE. The CDR3 has 14 residues. The trim removed 3 bases at V and 2 bases at J, leaving 4 bases unmatched. CDR3 DNA: TGTGCCAGCAGCGGGTTACAGGGGAACTATGGCTACACCTTC. Protein: CASSGLQGNYGYTF.

The chain links TRBV18 to TRBJ2-1, with 7 bases that match TRBD1. This CDR3 spans 15 amino acids. Trimming cost V 5 bases and J 5 bases; bases outside gene matches: 9. Germline-derived CDR1 and CDR2 are KGHSH and LQKENI. CDR3 DNA: TGTGCCAGCTCATCACAACCGACAGGGAACAATGAGCAGTTCTTC. Its protein is CASSSQPTGNNEQFF.

V is TRBV10-3 and J is TRBJ1-2, with 7 bases aligning to TRBD1. Germline-derived CDR1 and CDR2 are ENHRY and SYGVKD. This CDR3 spans 13 amino acids. V shed 2 bases, J shed 3 bases, and the junction held 0 bases outside the gene matches. In DNA form, the CDR3 reads TGTGCCATCAGTGAGGACAGGGACTATGGCTACACCTTC. This gives the protein CAISEDRDYGYTF.

CDR3 DNA sequence: TGTGCCAGCAGCCCCAGCGGGGGAGACAATGAGCAGTTCTTC. It codes for CASSPSGGDNEQFF. V and J are TRBV7-9 and TRBJ2-1, with 8 bases aligning to TRBD2. V trimming: 5 bases; J trimming: 5 bases; junction bases outside the gene matches: 5. CDR1 and CDR2 from the germline V gene are SEHNR and FQNEAQ (reference sequence). This CDR3 is 14 amino acids long. The full variable domain, rest sourced from reference TRBV7-9 and TRBJ2-1, is DTGVSQNPRHKITKRGQNVTFRCDPISEHNRLYWYRQTLGQGPEFLTYFQNEAQLEKSRLLSDRFSAERPKGSFSTLEIQRTEQGDSAMYLCASSPSGGDNEQFFGPGTRLTVL.

CDR3 in amino acids: CASSYGQVNEKLFF. Here the CDR3 DNA reads TGTGCCAGCAGTTACGGACAGGTTAATGAAAAACTGTTTTTT. The genes are TRBV6-5 and TRBJ1-4; 7 positions match TRBD1. V lost 2 bases to trimming and J lost 4 bases; unmatched junction nucleotides: 1. The germline V gene has CDR1 MNHEY and CDR2 SVGAGI. This CDR3 spans 14 amino acids.

This chain links TRBV6-4 with TRBJ2-1; TRBD2 aligns across 10 bases. Germline V gene lookup returns CDR1 MRHNA and CDR2 SNTAGT. The CDR3 is 17 residues long. Losses at the gene ends were 2 bases for V and 0 bases for J; bases not matched to a gene: 4. The CDR3 DNA follows: TGTGCCAGCAGTGACGGGGCTAGCGGGAGCTCCTACAATGAGCAGTTCTTC. Translated: CASSDGASGSSYNEQFF.

The rearrangement links TRBV6-5 to TRBJ1-5; D is perhaps TRBD1 (5 bases). This CDR3 is 13 amino acids long. V was pared by 7 bases and J by 5 bases, with 12 bases between. Germline V gene data show CDR1 as MNHEY and CDR2 as SVGAGI. The CDR3 is CASTIEGDQPQHF. DNA of the CDR3: TGTGCCAGCACCATCGAAGGGGATCAGCCCCAGCATTTT.

CDR3 amino acids: CASSLQSNQPQHF. CDR3 DNA sequence: TGTGCCAGCAGCCTCCAGAGCAATCAGCCCCAGCATTTT. The chain employs TRBV12-3 or TRBV12-4 and TRBJ1-5; D call uncertain. The CDR3 is 13 amino acids. V was cut by 6 bases and J by 1 base, with 7 bases left in between.

V gene TRBV5-4 combines with J gene TRBJ2-5, with a tentative D call TRBD2 (6 bases). V was clipped by 2 bases and J by 4 bases, with 15 bases between them. Per germline, CDR1 SGHNT and CDR2 YYREEE (reference sequence). This CDR3 is 15 amino acids long. As DNA, the CDR3 is TGTGCCAGCAGCTTTGCGGGAAATACGGGAGAGACCCAGTACTTC. The encoded protein is CASSFAGNTGETQYF.

The chain joins TRBV9 to TRBJ2-1; 12 nucleotides align to TRBD2. V gave up 4 bases and J gave up 7 bases; unmatched junction bases: 9. Germline-derived CDR1 and CDR2 are SGDLS and YYNGEE. The CDR3 spans 16 residues. The CDR3 reads CASSPSTGTSGNEQFF. The CDR3 bases are TGTGCCAGCAGCCCCAGTACAGGGACTAGCGGGAATGAGCAGTTCTTC.

Written as DNA, the CDR3 is TGTGCCAGCAGAACAGGGGCTAGCACAGATACGCAGTATTTT. Translating gives CASRTGASTDTQYF. The V call is TRBV28, the J call TRBJ2-3; TRBD1 aligns across 7 bases. The CDR3 has 14 residues. Germline trimming cut 6 bases from V and 0 bases from J; bases unmatched to any gene: 3. From germline, CDR1 is MDHEN and CDR2 SYDVKM.

To note about this clone: This sample includes further DNA sequences coding for the same CDR3. The J gene is TRBJ1-2, the V gene TRBV2; the D gene is possibly TRBD1 (5 bases). This CDR3 has 12 amino acids. The germline V gene encodes CDR1 SNHLY and CDR2 FYNNEI. V was cut by 3 bases and J by 8 bases, with 10 bases left in between. CDR3 protein: CASSDRGYGYTF. The DNA for the CDR3 is TGTGCCAGCAGTGATAGGGGATACGGCTACACCTTC.

V usage is TRBV19 and J usage is TRBJ2-4, with 7 bases matching TRBD2. The length of the CDR3 is 13 residues. Germline CDR1 LNHDA, CDR2 SQIVND (reference sequence). V dropped 5 bases and J dropped 11; count of bases not matched to a gene: 9. The DNA for the CDR3 is TGTGCCAGTAGTGTCGGACTAGTTGACGTTCAGTACTTC. It translates to CASSVGLVDVQYF.

The gene calls are TRBV5-1 and TRBJ1-1; D gene ambiguous. The CDR3 has 15 residues. The germline CDR1 and CDR2 sequences are SGHRS and YFSETQ. The ends were cut back, 4 bases at V and 4 bases at J, with 17 bases in the middle. CDR3: CASSPTGFVGTEAFF. The CDR3, as DNA: TGCGCCAGCAGCCCGACTGGCTTTGTGGGCACTGAAGCTTTCTTT.

The chain links TRBV3-1 (or the pseudogene TRBV3-2) to TRBJ2-3; D may be TRBD2 (5 bases). This CDR3 is built from 13 residues. Germline loops: CDR1 LGHDT, CDR2 YNNKEL (reference sequence). Trimming cost V 1 base and J 5 bases, with 7 bases left between them. CDR3 sequence: CASSQVGEDTQYF. The CDR3 bases are TGTGCCAGCAGCCAAGTGGGAGAAGATACGCAGTATTTT.

The chain's CDR3 is CASSPGQGGGEKLFF. DNA for the CDR3: TGTGCCAGCAGCCCGGGACAGGGTGGAGGTGAAAAACTGTTTTTT. This rearrangement joins TRBV5-4 to TRBJ1-4; 9 bases map to TRBD1. The V gene's germline CDR1 is SGHNT and CDR2 YYREEE (reference sequence). The ends lost 4 bases at V and 7 bases at J; junction bases unmatched: 8. The CDR3 covers 15 residues.

This chain uses TRBV10-1 with TRBJ2-4, with D maybe TRBD1 (6 bases). The germline gives CDR1 WNHNN, CDR2 SYGVQD (reference sequence). CDR3 length: 17 amino acids. Trimming took off 6 bases at V and 1 base at J, with 19 bases between the two ends. The CDR3 is CASSLSSRTDAKNIQYF. The DNA of the CDR3 is TGCGCCAGCAGCCTAAGTAGTCGGACAGATGCCAAAAACATTCAGTACTTC.

The rearrangement uses TRBV7-2 and TRBJ1-3, with TRBD1 identical over 7 bases. With 5 bases clipped from V and 4 bases from J, the junction kept 8 bases outside the gene matches. The CDR3 loop spans 15 amino acids. Germline assignment: CDR1 SGHTA and CDR2 FQGNSA. The CDR3 DNA follows: TGTGCCAGCAGCCTGACAGGGTTGTCAGGAAACACCATATATTTT. Translating gives CASSLTGLSGNTIYF.

The rearrangement joins TRBV28 to TRBJ2-1, with 8 bases fitting TRBD2. The CDR3 is made up of 15 amino acids. The germline V gene has CDR1 MDHEN and CDR2 SYDVKM. Losses at the gene ends were 4 bases for V and 7 bases for J; bases not matched to a gene: 9. The CDR3 nucleotides read TGTGCCAGCAGTTCCGCGGGGGGCAAGGAGAATGAGCAGTTCTTC. Translation gives CASSSAGGKENEQFF.

The CDR3: CASSNPGQGNEKLFF. In nucleotides, the CDR3 is TGTGCCAGCAGCAATCCGGGACAGGGTAATGAAAAACTGTTTTTT. This chain connects TRBV6-1 to TRBJ1-4; 9 nucleotides align to TRBD1. CDR1 is MNHNS, CDR2 SASEGT, per germline. The CDR3 consists of 15 residues. V shed 6 bases and J 4 bases; nucleotides not matched to a gene: 6.

The chain uses TRBV6-4 and TRBJ2-2, with TRBD1 identical over 7 bases. V dropped 5 bases and J dropped 1; count of bases not matched to a gene: 4. Germline assignment: CDR1 MRHNA and CDR2 SNTAGT. The CDR3 spans 15 residues. CDR3 sequence: CASSLRQGNTGELFF. The CDR3 bases are TGTGCCAGCAGTCTAAGACAGGGGAACACCGGGGAGCTGTTTTTT.

In its sample, this clone was seen a few times. V is TRBV5-6 and J is TRBJ2-2; 14 bases line up with TRBD2. Germline V gives CDR1 SGHDT, CDR2 YYEEEE. V shed 3 bases and J 7 bases; nucleotides not matched to a gene: 5. There are 16 residues in the CDR3. The CDR3: CASSSGLAGGNGELFF. The CDR3 DNA is TGTGCCAGCAGCTCAGGACTAGCGGGGGGAAACGGGGAGCTGTTTTTT. Complete variable domain (other parts from reference TRBV5-6 and TRBJ2-2): DAGVTQSPTHLIKTRGQQVTLRCSPKSGHDTVSWYQQALGQGPQFIFQYYEEEERQRGNFPDRFSGHQFPNYSSELNVNALLLGDSALYLCASSSGLAGGNGELFFGEGSRLTVL.